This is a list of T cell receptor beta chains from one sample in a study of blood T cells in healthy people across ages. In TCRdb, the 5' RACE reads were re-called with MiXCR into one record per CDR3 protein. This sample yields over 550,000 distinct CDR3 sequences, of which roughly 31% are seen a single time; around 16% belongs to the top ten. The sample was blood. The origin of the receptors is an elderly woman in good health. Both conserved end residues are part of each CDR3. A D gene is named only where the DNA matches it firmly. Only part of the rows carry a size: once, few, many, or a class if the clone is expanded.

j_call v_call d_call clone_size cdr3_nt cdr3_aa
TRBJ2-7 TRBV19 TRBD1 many TGTGCCAGTACTCCGGGACAGAACTACGAGCAGTACTTC CASTPGQNYEQYF
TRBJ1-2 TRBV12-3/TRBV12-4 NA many TGTGCCAGCAGTCAGGAGAACTATGGCTACACCTTC CASSQENYGYTF
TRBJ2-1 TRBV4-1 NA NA TGCGCCAGCAGCGGGACGGGTAACTACAATGAGCAGTTCTTC CASSGTGNYNEQFF
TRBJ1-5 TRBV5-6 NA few TGTGCCAGCAGCTTGGGCGGACACTACAATCAGCCCCAGCATTTT CASSLGGHYNQPQHF
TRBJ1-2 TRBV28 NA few TGTGCCAGCAGTCCGGCCGGAGTCGTCTATGGCTACACCTTC CASSPAGVVYGYTF
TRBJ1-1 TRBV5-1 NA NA TGCGCCAGCAGCTTACCCCTAGGGGGGCGAAGGAACACTGAAGCTTTCTTT CASSLPLGGRRNTEAFF
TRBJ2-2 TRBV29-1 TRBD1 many TGCAGCGCTTCGACAGGGGCCACCGGGGAGCTGTTTTTT CSASTGATGELFF
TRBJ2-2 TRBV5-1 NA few TGCGCCAGCAGTAGGACGAGCAGTACCGGGGAGCTGTTTTTT CASSRTSSTGELFF
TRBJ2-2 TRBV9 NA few TGTGCCAGCAGCGGGGTTGGGGGGTATAACACCGGGGAGCTGTTTTTT CASSGVGGYNTGELFF
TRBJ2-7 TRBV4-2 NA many TGTGCCAGCAGCCAAGACGGCGGGGTCTCCTACGAGCAGTACTTC CASSQDGGVSYEQYF
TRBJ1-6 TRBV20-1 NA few TGCAGTGCTAGTACAGGGTCTGACGGGACACCCCTCCACTTT CSASTGSDGTPLHF
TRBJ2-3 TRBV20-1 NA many TGCAGTGCCGACAGCCTTGGAGATACGCAGTATTTT CSADSLGDTQYF
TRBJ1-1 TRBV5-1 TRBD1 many TGCGCCAGCAGCTTGGGACAGGGGGTTAGCACTGAAGCTTTCTTT CASSLGQGVSTEAFF
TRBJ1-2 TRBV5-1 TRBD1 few TGCGCCAGCAGCCCAGGGGGCGCGAGGTTGAGCGGCTACACCTTC CASSPGGARLSGYTF
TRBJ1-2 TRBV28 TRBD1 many TGTGCCAGCAGCCCCCCAGGGGGTGGCTACACCTTC CASSPPGGGYTF
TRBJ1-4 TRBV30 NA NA TGTGCCTGGAGGGGGGAGAATGAAAAACTGTTTTTT CAWRGENEKLFF
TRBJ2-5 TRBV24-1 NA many TGTGCCACCAGTGATTTTGGGTCAGGCCTCCAAGAGACCCAGTACTTC CATSDFGSGLQETQYF
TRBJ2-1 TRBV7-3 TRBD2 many TGTGCCAGCAGCGAGCGGGGGGCCTACTACAATGAGCAGTTCTTC CASSERGAYYNEQFF
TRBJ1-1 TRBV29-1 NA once TGCAGCGGCCGGGACCCCCTGGGCGCTGAAGCTTTCTTT CSGRDPLGAEAFF
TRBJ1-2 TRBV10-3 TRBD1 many TGTGCCATCAGTGACCCGGGACAGGGGAAGGATGGCTACACCTTC CAISDPGQGKDGYTF
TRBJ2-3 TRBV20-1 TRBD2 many TGCAGTGCTAGACTAGCGGGGACAGATACGCAGTATTTT CSARLAGTDTQYF
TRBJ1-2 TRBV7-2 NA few TGTGCCAGCAGGGGAGGGGGGCGCAACTATGGCTACACCTTC CASRGGGRNYGYTF
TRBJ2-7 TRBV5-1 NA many TGCGCCAGCAGCCCCTCGGGACAGGGACTAGGGGAGCAGTACTTC CASSPSGQGLGEQYF
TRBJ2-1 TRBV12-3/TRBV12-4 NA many TGTGCCAGCAGTTTAGTGACAGAGACTTACAATGAGCAGTTCTTC CASSLVTETYNEQFF
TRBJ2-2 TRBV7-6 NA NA TGTGCCAGCAGCCTAGGGACTCTGAACACCGGGGAGCGGTTTTTT CASSLGTLNTGERFF
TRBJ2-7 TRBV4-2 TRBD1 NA TGTGTCAGCAGGCCGCCGGGACAGGGCTACAATGAGCAGTACTTC CVSRPPGQGYNEQYF
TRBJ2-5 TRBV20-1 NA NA TGCAGTGCTGGATCTACAGGGCTCTGGGGTGAGCAGTACTTC CSAGSTGLWGEQYF
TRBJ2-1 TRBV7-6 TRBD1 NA TGTGCCAGCAGCTCCCGAAGACAGGGGGCGGGAAACAATGAGCAGTTCTTC CASSSRRQGAGNNEQFF
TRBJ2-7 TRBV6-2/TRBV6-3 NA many TGTGCCAGCAGTCGAGGGGGGCCGCTGAGCTACGAGCAGTACTTC CASSRGGPLSYEQYF
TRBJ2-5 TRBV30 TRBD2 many TGTGCCTGGAGTGCGCTAGCGGGGGGAGGGGAGACCCAGTACTTC CAWSALAGGGETQYF
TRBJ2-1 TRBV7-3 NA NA TGTGCCAGCAGCTTAATGGGGGCCACCCGGGGGGTGAATGAGCAGTTCTTC CASSLMGATRGVNEQFF
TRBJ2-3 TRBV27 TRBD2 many TGTGCCAGCAGTTTATGGCTAGCGGGGGGGAAGACAGATACGCAGTATTTT CASSLWLAGGKTDTQYF
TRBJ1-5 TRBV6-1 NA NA TGTGCCGGGGCTTTAGGGTCTAGCAATCAGCCCCAGCATTTT CAGALGSSNQPQHF
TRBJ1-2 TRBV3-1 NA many TGTGCCAGCAGCCAAGTGGGCTATGGCTACACCTTC CASSQVGYGYTF
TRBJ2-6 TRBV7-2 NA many TGTGCCAGCAGCTTAGGGATTTCTAGCTCTGGGGCCAACGTCCTGACTTTC CASSLGISSSGANVLTF
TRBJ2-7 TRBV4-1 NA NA TGCGCCAGCAGCCAAGATCCCGGGACCTCCTACGAGCAGTACTTC CASSQDPGTSYEQYF
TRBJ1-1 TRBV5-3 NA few TGTGCCAGAAGCCCGGCCGCGAAGGTTTTCATGAACACTGAAGCTTTCTTT CARSPAAKVFMNTEAFF
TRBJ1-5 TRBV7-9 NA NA TGTGCCAGCAGCTTAAAGGGGGGAGTCCAGCCCCAGCATTTT CASSLKGGVQPQHF
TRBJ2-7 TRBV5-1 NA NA TGCGCCAGCAGCCCGAGCTTCGACGAGCAGTACTTC CASSPSFDEQYF
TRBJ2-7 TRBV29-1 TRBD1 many TGCAGCGTTGTGGGACAGGCCTCCTACAATGAGCAGTACTTC CSVVGQASYNEQYF
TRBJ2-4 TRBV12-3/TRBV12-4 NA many TGTGCCAGCGGGGCAGATATAGCCAAAAACATTCAGTACTTC CASGADIAKNIQYF
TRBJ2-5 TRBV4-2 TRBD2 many TGTGCCAGCAGCCAAGCCCCCAGCGGGGGGTACGAGACCCAGTACTTC CASSQAPSGGYETQYF
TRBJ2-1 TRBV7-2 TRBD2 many TGTGCCAGCAGCCAAGGGCGAGCGGGGGGCTCCTACAATGAGCAGTTCTTC CASSQGRAGGSYNEQFF
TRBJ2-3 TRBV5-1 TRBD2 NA TGCGCCAGCAGCTTGGCGGCTAGCGGGATCACAGATACGCAGTATTTT CASSLAASGITDTQYF
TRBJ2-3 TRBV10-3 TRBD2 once TGTGCCAGCAGTGAGTTGAGCGGGGTGCAGTATTTT CASSELSGVQYF
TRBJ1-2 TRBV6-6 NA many TGTGCCAGCAGTTACTCAGGGGACTATGGCTACACCTTC CASSYSGDYGYTF
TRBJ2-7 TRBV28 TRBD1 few TGTGCCAGCACGACAGGGGGCTACGAGCAGTACTTC CASTTGGYEQYF
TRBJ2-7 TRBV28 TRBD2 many TGTGCCAGCAGTCTAGGACTAGCGGGGGGTTCGGGCGAGCAGTACTTC CASSLGLAGGSGEQYF
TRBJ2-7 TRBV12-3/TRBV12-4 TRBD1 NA TGTGCCAGCACCACCTTCTCGAGGGACAGGATAATCTACGAGCAGTACTTC CASTTFSRDRIIYEQYF
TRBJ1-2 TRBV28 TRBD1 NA TGTGCCAGCAGTCCCCATAACACAGGGGCTAACTATGGCTACACCTTC CASSPHNTGANYGYTF
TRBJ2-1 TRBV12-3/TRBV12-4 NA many TGTGCCAGCAGTTGGCTTGGATTCAATGAGCAGTTCTTC CASSWLGFNEQFF
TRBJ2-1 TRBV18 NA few TGTGCCAGCTCGCCGGGCTTCCAAGAGACCCAGTTCTTC CASSPGFQETQFF
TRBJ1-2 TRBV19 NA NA TGTGCCAGTAGTTCCCTCGACAGTAACTATGGCTACACCTTC CASSSLDSNYGYTF
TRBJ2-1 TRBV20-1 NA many TGCAGTGCCCCCGGATTTGTCGGCAATGAGCAGTTCTTC CSAPGFVGNEQFF
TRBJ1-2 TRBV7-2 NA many TGTGCCAGCAGCTTAGAAGTTTCAGGCGCGTATTATGGCTACACCTTC CASSLEVSGAYYGYTF